Reported below is one T cell receptor (beta chain). The antigen is not known. From approximately 9.1 ml of fresh peripheral blood, PBMCs were isolated. The data belong to a study of T cells in Graves' hyperthyroidism and ophthalmopathy. General study results and limits: The blood repertoire included most of the expanded thyroid clonotypes above 0.001. Onset of ophthalmopathy came a median around 6.5 months after the model predicted it.

TCR beta CDR3 sequences were amplified from RNA transcripts. The TCR CDR3 first-round RT-PCR relied on the HTBI primer set. TCRdb re-called the multiplex PCR reads with MiXCR, one entry per CDR3 protein. This table holds about 600,000 distinct CDR3 sequences, approximately 16% found once. Germline V lookup: CDR1 MGHRA, CDR2 YSYEKL. V lost 4 bases, J lost 7 bases, and 14 bases lay in between. The CDR3 totals 14 residues. The sequence was obtained from a middle-aged woman with Graves' ophthalmopathy. The rearrangement uses TRBV4-1 and TRBJ1-5; tentatively, D is TRBD1 (5 bases). The sequenced material came from blood. The CDR3, as DNA: TGCGCCAGCAGCCTCGGACTAGGGGTACAGCCCCAGCATTTT. This encodes CASSLGLGVQPQHF.